The 19 T cell receptor beta chains reported below all come from one sample, sequenced in a study of CD8+ T cells in alopecia areata. Sequencing used cDNA as its template, made by extracting RNA and reverse transcribing it. The method was immunoSEQ multiplex PCR; TCRdb's version includes in-frame clones alone and lacks a portion of them. The sample records 110,000 to 150,000 clones, around 62% being singletons. What was sequenced was CD8+ T cells sorted from blood. These receptors came from a human donor in good health.

CDR3 nucleotides: TGTGCCAGCAGCTTGGAGTCCTACGAGCAGTACTTC. Translated: CASSLESYEQYF. The rearrangement links TRBV5-6 to TRBJ2-7; D is ambiguous. V lost 0 bases and J lost 1, with 2 bases in between. This CDR3 is 12 amino acids long. The V gene's germline CDR1 is SGHDT and CDR2 YYEEEE.

The chain employs TRBV5-6 and TRBJ2-3; D is uncertain. The CDR3 covers 12 residues. CDR1 and CDR2 from the germline V gene are SGHDT and YYEEEE. Deletions cut 4 bases from V and 2 bases from J, with 5 bases between. DNA for the CDR3: TGTGCCAGCAGCCTCACCACAGATACGCAGTATTTT. Amino acids: CASSLTTDTQYF.

The V and J genes are TRBV6-6 and TRBJ2-7; 7 bases are shared with TRBD2. The CDR3 contains 13 residues. Germline V CDR1 and CDR2: MNHNY, SVGAGI (reference sequence). Trimming at V came to 2 bases and at J to 5 bases, leaving 3 bases not matched to a gene. The CDR3 bases are TGTGCCAGCAGTTACGGGCTAGCGGACGAGCAGTACTTC. Encoded protein: CASSYGLADEQYF.

This clone appeared a few times. V is TRBV28 and J is TRBJ2-7; D gene ambiguous. Germline V gene data show CDR1 as MDHEN and CDR2 as SYDVKM. V was shortened by 8 bases and J by 4 bases, with 6 bases between the two germline ends. The CDR3 is 10 amino acids. The CDR3 DNA is TGTGCCAGCGGACCGTACGAGCAGTACTTC. It codes for CASGPYEQYF.

The rearrangement uses TRBV13 and TRBJ2-7, with 13 bases identical to TRBD2. V dropped 4 bases and J dropped 2; count of bases not matched to a gene: 5. CDR1 and CDR2 from the germline V gene are PRHDT and FYEKMQ (reference sequence). CDR3 length equals 16 residues. CDR3 sequence (DNA): TGTGCCAGCAGCTCATGGACTAGCGGGAGCCCCTACGAGCAGTACTTC. Amino acids: CASSSWTSGSPYEQYF.

This clone has more than one count but fewer than ten. The chain has TRBV10-2 and TRBJ1-1; D is uncertain. Germline V gives CDR1 WSHSY, CDR2 SAAADI. This CDR3 is 14 amino acids long. With 2 bases removed from V and 0 bases from J, the gap between germline ends came to 7 bases. This CDR3 is CASSETHMNTEAFF. The CDR3 region has the DNA TGCGCCAGCAGTGAGACCCATATGAACACTGAAGCTTTCTTT.

This clone was detected a few times. V usage is TRBV10-1 and J usage is TRBJ2-1, with 7 bases matching TRBD2. Trimming took 2 bases from V and 7 from J; bases not matched to a gene: 11. The CDR3 covers 16 residues. The germline CDR1 and CDR2 sequences are WNHNN and SYGVQD (reference sequence). This chain's CDR3 is CASSEQAGYVVNEQFF. The CDR3 DNA reads TGCGCCAGCAGTGAGCAAGCGGGATACGTGGTAAATGAGCAGTTCTTC.

The chain is built from TRBV25-1 and TRBJ2-3, with D maybe TRBD2 (6 bases). The CDR3 is made up of 13 amino acids. V was trimmed by 2 bases and J by 11 bases, leaving 14 bases between them. CDR1 is MGHDK, CDR2 SYGVNS, per germline. The CDR3 is CASSELGQEGQYF. The CDR3 DNA follows: TGTGCCAGCAGTGAACTTGGGCAGGAGGGGCAGTATTTT.

This clone was observed a handful of times. This chain uses TRBV29-1 with TRBJ2-1; D perhaps matches TRBD1 (6 bases). Trimming removed 6 bases at V and 0 bases at J, with 18 bases between. CDR3 length: 16 amino acids. Germline-derived CDR1 and CDR2 are SQVTM and ANQGSEA. CDR3 nucleotides: TGCAGCGTCGCTGGGGGCCCGGGAAACTCCTACAATGAGCAGTTCTTC. Its translation is CSVAGGPGNSYNEQFF.

The rearrangement joins TRBV29-1 to TRBJ2-2, with 9 bases identical to TRBD1. Germline V gene data show CDR1 as SQVTM and CDR2 as ANQGSEA. The V and J ends lost 5 bases and 6 bases, in that order; junction bases with no gene match: 7. The CDR3 length is 14 residues. CDR3 region: CSVPGQGLAGELFF. The DNA for the CDR3 is TGCAGCGTTCCCGGACAGGGGTTGGCCGGGGAGCTGTTTTTT.

This chain links TRBV9 with TRBJ1-2; D is unresolved. Deletions cut 4 bases from V and 7 bases from J, with 14 bases between. This CDR3 spans 13 amino acids. Germline CDR1 and CDR2: SGDLS and YYNGEE. The CDR3 nucleotides read TGTGCCAGCAGCCCGATGCTAGAGGCTGGCTACACCTTC. Translating it yields CASSPMLEAGYTF.

In this sample, this clone turned up a few times. V gene TRBV29-1 combines with J gene TRBJ2-1; 11 nucleotides line up with TRBD2. Looked up from germline, CDR1 is SQVTM and CDR2 is ANQGSEA. The V and J ends lost 7 bases and 8 bases, in that order; junction bases with no gene match: 19. There are 17 residues in the CDR3. This chain's CDR3 is CSARTSGSPLPGDEQFF. The CDR3 DNA sequence: TGCAGCGCCCGTACTAGCGGGAGCCCCCTTCCCGGGGATGAGCAGTTCTTC.

V usage is TRBV29-1 and J usage is TRBJ2-2; unclear D gene. Germline assignment: CDR1 SQVTM and CDR2 ANQGSEA. V was trimmed by 4 bases and J by 3 bases, leaving 6 bases between them. CDR3 size: 12 residues. The CDR3 loop is CSVVKDTGELFF. The CDR3, as DNA: TGCAGCGTTGTCAAGGACACCGGGGAGCTGTTTTTT.

This chain uses TRBV19 with TRBJ2-1; no clear D. This CDR3 has 12 residues. CDR1 and CDR2 from the germline V gene are LNHDA and SQIVND (reference sequence). Deletions cut 3 bases from V and 12 bases from J, with 12 bases between. This chain's CDR3 is CASSIRTDRQFF. The CDR3 nucleotides are TGTGCCAGTAGTATCCGGACGGACCGGCAGTTCTTC.

V usage is TRBV2 and J usage is TRBJ2-3; tentatively, D is TRBD2 (5 bases). Per the germline V gene, CDR1 is SNHLY and CDR2 is FYNNEI. With 7 bases removed from V and 2 bases from J, the gap between germline ends came to 16 bases. CDR3 length: 15 amino acids. The CDR3 region has the DNA TGTGCCAGCAAGCGGAACAGTATTTTCACAGATACGCAGTATTTT. Translated: CASKRNSIFTDTQYF. Full variable domain (remainder filled in from reference TRBV2 and TRBJ2-3): EPEVTQTPSHQVTQMGQEVILRCVPISNHLYFYWYRQILGQKVEFLVSFYNNEISEKSEIFDDQFSVERPDGSNFTLKIRSTKLEDSAMYFCASKRNSIFTDTQYFGPGTRLTVL.

The rearrangement joins TRBV2 to TRBJ2-3, with D possibly matching TRBD2 (6 bases). The V gene lost 3 bases and the J gene lost 1 base, with 8 bases spanning the gap. Germline V gene sequence: CDR1 SNHLY, CDR2 FYNNEI. The CDR3 is 14 residues long. In DNA form, the CDR3 reads TGTGCCAGCAGTGAGGGGGAGGGCACAGATACGCAGTATTTT. This sequence encodes CASSEGEGTDTQYF.

This clone has more than one count but fewer than ten. The gene calls are TRBV28 and TRBJ1-1; D remains ambiguous. This CDR3 has 14 residues. Germline values: CDR1 MDHEN, CDR2 SYDVKM. Trimming removed 7 bases from V and 4 bases from J, with 16 bases in between. The CDR3 nucleotides are TGTGCCAGCAAGGACGGTCGTTGGCTCACTGAAGCTTTCTTT. Its protein product is CASKDGRWLTEAFF.

The chain links TRBV28 to TRBJ2-7; D call uncertain. CDR1 is MDHEN and CDR2 is SYDVKM in the germline V gene. The CDR3 sequence is 13 residues long. Trimming stripped 7 bases from V and 0 bases from J, with 10 bases between. The CDR3 sequence is CASKDDDSYEQYF. CDR3 coding DNA: TGTGCCAGCAAGGATGACGACTCCTACGAGCAGTACTTC.

V is TRBV2 and J is TRBJ2-1; D remains unclear. The CDR3 has 14 amino acids. V was trimmed by 5 bases and J by 6 bases, leaving 14 bases between them. Germline V gene sequence: CDR1 SNHLY, CDR2 FYNNEI. This CDR3 reads CASSLRHPGNEQFF. DNA of the CDR3: TGTGCCAGCAGTTTGCGACACCCGGGCAATGAGCAGTTCTTC.